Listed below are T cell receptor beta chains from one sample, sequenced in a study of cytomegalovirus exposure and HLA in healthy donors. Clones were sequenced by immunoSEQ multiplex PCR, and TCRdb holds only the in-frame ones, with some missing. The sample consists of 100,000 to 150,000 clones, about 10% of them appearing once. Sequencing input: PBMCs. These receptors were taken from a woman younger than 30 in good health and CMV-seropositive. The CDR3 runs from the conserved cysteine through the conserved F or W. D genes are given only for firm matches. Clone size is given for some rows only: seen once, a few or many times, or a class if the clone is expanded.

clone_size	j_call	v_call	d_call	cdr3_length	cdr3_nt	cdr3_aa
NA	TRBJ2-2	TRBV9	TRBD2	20	TGTGCCAGCAGCGTCCCCGGGACTAGCGGGAGGGCCCTTCGTGCCGGGGAGCTGTTTTTT	CASSVPGTSGRALRAGELFF
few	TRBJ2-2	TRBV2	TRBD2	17	TGTGCCAGCAGTGTCTGGCTAGCGGGAGTGAACACCGGGGAGCTGTTTTTT	CASSVWLAGVNTGELFF
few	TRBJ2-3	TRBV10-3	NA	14	TGTGCCATCAGTGAGTCGATCGGACAGAATACGCAGTATTTT	CAISESIGQNTQYF
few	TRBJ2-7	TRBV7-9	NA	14	TGTGCCAGCAGCTTAGGCGTGAGCTCCTACGAGCAGTACTTC	CASSLGVSSYEQYF
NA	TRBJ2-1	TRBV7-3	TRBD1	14	TGTGCCAGCAGATATGACAGGGTAGACAATGAGCAGTTCTTC	CASRYDRVDNEQFF
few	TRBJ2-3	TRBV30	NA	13	TGTGCCTGGAAGCGGGTCTACACAGATACGCAGTATTTT	CAWKRVYTDTQYF
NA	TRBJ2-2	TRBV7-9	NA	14	TGTGCCAGCAGCTGGTACCGGGACACCGGGGAGCTGTTTTTT	CASSWYRDTGELFF
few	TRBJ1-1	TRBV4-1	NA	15	TGCGCCAGCGCCGACTCAAGGGGCTATAGGGGTGAAGCTTTCTTT	CASADSRGYRGEAFF
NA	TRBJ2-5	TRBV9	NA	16	TGTGCCAGCAGCGTTTACGGGAACGGGATCCAAGAGACCCAGTACTTC	CASSVYGNGIQETQYF
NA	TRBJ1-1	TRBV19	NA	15	TGTGCCAGTAGTCCTTTCGGCCGCCCTGCGGGTGAAGCTTTCTTT	CASSPFGRPAGEAFF
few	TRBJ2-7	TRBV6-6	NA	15	TGTGCCAGCAGGGCCCCAGGGCAAGTCTCCTACGAGCAGTACTTC	CASRAPGQVSYEQYF
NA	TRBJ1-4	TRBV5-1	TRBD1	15	TGCGCCAGCAGCTTGCGAGGGCAGGGGGACGAAAAACTGTTTTTT	CASSLRGQGDEKLFF
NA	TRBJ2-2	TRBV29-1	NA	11	TGCAGCGGCCGGGACACCGGGGAGCTGTTTTTT	CSGRDTGELFF
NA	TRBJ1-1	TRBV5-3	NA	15	TGTGCCAGAAGCCGCCCCGGGGGGAGAAACACTGAAGCTTTCTTT	CARSRPGGRNTEAFF
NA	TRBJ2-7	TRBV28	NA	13	TGTGCCAGCAGTTCCGGAACTACCTACGAGCAGTACTTC	CASSSGTTYEQYF
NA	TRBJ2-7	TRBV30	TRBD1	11	TGTGCCTGGAGCAGGGGGCAGGAGCAGTACTTC	CAWSRGQEQYF
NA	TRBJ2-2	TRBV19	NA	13	TGTGCCAGTAGTGACTTACCCACCGGGGAGCTGTTTTTT	CASSDLPTGELFF
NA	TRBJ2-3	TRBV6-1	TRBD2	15	TGTGCCAGCAAGGAGGCGGGAGGTGGCACAGATACGCAGTATTTT	CASKEAGGGTDTQYF
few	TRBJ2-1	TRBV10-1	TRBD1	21	TGCGCCAGCAGTGAGTGCTGGGGGACAGGGGAAGATAGTGGCTCCTACAATGAGCAGTTCTTC	CASSECWGTGEDSGSYNEQFF
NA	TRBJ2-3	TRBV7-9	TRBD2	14	TGTGCCAGCAGCCCCAGCGGGAGATTGAATACGCAGTATTTT	CASSPSGRLNTQYF